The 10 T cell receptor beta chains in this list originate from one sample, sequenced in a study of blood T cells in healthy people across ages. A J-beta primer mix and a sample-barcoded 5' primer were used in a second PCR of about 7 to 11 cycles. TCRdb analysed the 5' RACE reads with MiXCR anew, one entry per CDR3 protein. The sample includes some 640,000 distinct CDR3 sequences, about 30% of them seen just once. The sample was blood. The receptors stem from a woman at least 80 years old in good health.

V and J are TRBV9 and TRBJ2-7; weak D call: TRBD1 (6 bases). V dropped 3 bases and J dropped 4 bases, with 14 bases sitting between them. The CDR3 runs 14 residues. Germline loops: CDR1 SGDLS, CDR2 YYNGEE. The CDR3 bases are TGTGCCAGCAGCGCGCAGGGGAACCCTTACGAGCAGTACTTC. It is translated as CASSAQGNPYEQYF.

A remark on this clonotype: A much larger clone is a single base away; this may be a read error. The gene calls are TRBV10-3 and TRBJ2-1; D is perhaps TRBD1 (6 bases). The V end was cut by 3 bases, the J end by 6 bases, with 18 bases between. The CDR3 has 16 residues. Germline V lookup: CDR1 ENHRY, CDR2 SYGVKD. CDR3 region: CAISERQGTPCNEQFF. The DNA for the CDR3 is TGTGCCATCAGTGAAAGGCAGGGGACCCCATGCAATGAGCAGTTCTTC.

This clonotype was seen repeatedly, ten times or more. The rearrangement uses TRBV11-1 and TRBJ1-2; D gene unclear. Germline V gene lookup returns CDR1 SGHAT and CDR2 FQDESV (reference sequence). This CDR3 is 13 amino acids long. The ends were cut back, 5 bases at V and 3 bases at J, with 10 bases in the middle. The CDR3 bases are TGTGCCAGCAGCCCACTGACGGACTATGGCTACACCTTC. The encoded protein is CASSPLTDYGYTF.

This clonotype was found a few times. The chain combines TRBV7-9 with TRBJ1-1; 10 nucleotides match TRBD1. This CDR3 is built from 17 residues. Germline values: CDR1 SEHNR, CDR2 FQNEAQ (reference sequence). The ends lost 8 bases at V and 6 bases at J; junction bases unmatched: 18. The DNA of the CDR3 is TGTGCCAGCGCATTCCGGGACAGGGGTGACCAAACGCCTGAAGCTTTCTTT. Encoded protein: CASAFRDRGDQTPEAFF.

In DNA, the CDR3 is TGTGCCAGCAGCCAAGAGCCCGGACAGGGGAAGTACGAGCAGTACTTC. Its protein product is CASSQEPGQGKYEQYF. The chain carries TRBV3-1 and TRBJ2-5; TRBD1 matches 9 bases. The J call may be faulty, since TRBJ2-7 better matches the DNA end. This CDR3 spans 16 amino acids. Germline CDR1 is LGHDT and CDR2 is YNNKEL (reference sequence).

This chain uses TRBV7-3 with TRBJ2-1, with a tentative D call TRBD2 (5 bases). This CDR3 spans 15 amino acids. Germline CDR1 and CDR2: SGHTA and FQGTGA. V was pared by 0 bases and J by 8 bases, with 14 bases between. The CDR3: CASSLTVGTGDEQFF. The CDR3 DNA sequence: TGTGCCAGCAGCTTAACCGTGGGAACCGGGGATGAGCAGTTCTTC. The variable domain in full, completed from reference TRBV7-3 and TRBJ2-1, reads GAGVSQTPSNKVTEKGKYVELRCDPISGHTALYWYRQSLGQGPEFLIYFQGTGAADDSGLPNDRFFAVRPEGSVSTLKIQRTERGDSAVYLCASSLTVGTGDEQFFGPGTRLTVL.

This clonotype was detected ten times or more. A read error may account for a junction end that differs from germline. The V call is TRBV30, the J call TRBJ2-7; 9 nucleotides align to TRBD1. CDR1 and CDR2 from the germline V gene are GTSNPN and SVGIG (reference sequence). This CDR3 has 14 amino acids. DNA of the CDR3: TGTGCTTGGACAAGGGACAGGGATTCCTACGAGCAGTACTTC. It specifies CAWTRDRDSYEQYF.

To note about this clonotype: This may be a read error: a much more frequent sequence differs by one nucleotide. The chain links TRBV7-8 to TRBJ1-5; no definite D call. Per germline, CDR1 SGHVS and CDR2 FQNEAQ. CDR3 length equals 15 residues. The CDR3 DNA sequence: TGTGCCTGCAGCTTAGCGCGGTTGGAAAATCAGCCCCAGCATTTT. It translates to CACSLARLENQPQHF.

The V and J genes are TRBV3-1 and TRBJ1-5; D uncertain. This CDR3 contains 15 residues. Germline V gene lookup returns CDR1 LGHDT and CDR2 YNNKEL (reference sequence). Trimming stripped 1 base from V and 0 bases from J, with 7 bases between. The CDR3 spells CASSQGRNSNQPQHF. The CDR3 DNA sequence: TGTGCCAGCAGCCAAGGACGGAATAGCAATCAGCCCCAGCATTTT.

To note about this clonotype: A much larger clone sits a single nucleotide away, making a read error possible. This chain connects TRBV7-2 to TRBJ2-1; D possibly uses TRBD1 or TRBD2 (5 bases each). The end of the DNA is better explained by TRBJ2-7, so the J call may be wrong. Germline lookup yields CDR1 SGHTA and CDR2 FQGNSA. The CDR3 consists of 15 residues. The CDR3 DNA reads TGTGCCAGCAGCCCCGGGGCTAGCTCCTACAATGAGCAGTACTTC. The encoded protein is CASSPGASSYNEQYF.